This T cell receptor beta chain stems from a study of OX40 agonist ivuxolimab in advanced cancers. Study at large: Aged roughly 23 to 90 with a mean of roughly 65 years, they were approximately 79% male. Notes on the study in general: At 0.1 to 3.0 mg/kg, clonal expansion of CD4+ and CD8+ blood T cells had occurred by week 6. Patients who responded partially at 0.1-3.0 mg/kg showed clonal expansion ranking among the lowest.

Clones were read by immunoSEQ multiplex PCR, and TCRdb kept only the in-frame ones, dropping some. The table shows about 80,000 clones, with around 90% occurring only once. With respect to this clone: Its matching antigen is unknown.

The CDR3 loop spans 20 amino acids. Germline CDR1 and CDR2: LNHDA and SQIVND (reference sequence). V lost 4 bases and J 1 base, leaving 26 bases between the germline ends. The rearrangement joins TRBV19 to TRBJ2-1; TRBD2 is a possible D gene (10 bases). The source is an adult with an advanced solid tumor such as melanoma, head and neck, liver or kidney cancer. The starting material was CD4+ or CD8+ T cells sorted from blood, obtained in a trial of the OX40 agonist ivuxolimab. The CDR3 DNA reads as TGTGCCAGTAGTAAACAGGGGGCTGAAAGAGCGGGAGGGTCCTACAATGAGCAGTTCTTC. Protein product: CASSKQGAERAGGSYNEQFF.